The 15 T cell receptor beta chains below come from one sample, sequenced in a study of blood T cell repertoires in COVID-19 (dated by TCRdb to the early 2020s). The library was produced with the immunoSEQ multiplex PCR assay. TCRdb provides this immuneACCESS table in a form limited to in-frame rearrangements. Some clones are lacking; in checked studies, under half of them reflect an unresolved V gene, and why the rest are absent is not known. A total of tens of thousands of clones appear in this sample, 70% to 85% of them only once. The biggest ten clones account for about 3.8% of the sample. Sequencing was done on a sample of peripheral blood. These receptors originate from a woman aged 60-75 years with acute or convalescent COVID-19.

This sequence joins TRBV5-1 and TRBJ2-3; 8 bases fit TRBD1. The CDR3 is 14 amino acids. J was trimmed by 4 bases and V by 2 bases; bases with no gene match: 3. CDR1 SGHRS and CDR2 YFSETQ come from the germline V gene. The CDR3 region is CASSLQGEADTQYF. CDR3 DNA: TGCGCCAGCAGCTTACAGGGGGAGGCAGATACGCAGTATTTT.

The chain recombines TRBV6-5 with TRBJ1-2, with 7 bases fitting TRBD1. The CDR3 totals 13 residues. Germline V gene sequence: CDR1 MNHEY, CDR2 SVGAGI. J lost 9 bases, V lost 6 bases, and 10 bases had no gene match. In DNA form, the CDR3 reads TGTGCCAGCAGACCGACCGGGACAGAGAGCTACACCTTC. Residues: CASRPTGTESYTF.

The chain has TRBV6-5 and TRBJ1-3, with D possibly matching TRBD1 (5 bases). This CDR3 is 15 amino acids long. Per germline, CDR1 MNHEY and CDR2 SVGAGI. V lost 6 bases and J 6 bases, leaving 18 bases between the germline ends. CDR3 amino acids: CASRPDRRYTNTIYF. DNA of the CDR3: TGTGCCAGCAGACCCGACAGACGGTATACAAACACCATATATTTT.

The chain recombines TRBV6-5 with TRBJ1-2, with TRBD1 identical over 7 bases. CDR1 is MNHEY, CDR2 SVGAGI, per germline. V shed 5 bases and J 7 bases; nucleotides not matched to a gene: 10. The CDR3 covers 14 residues. CDR3 sequence (DNA): TGTGCCAGCAGTCAGATGACAGGGTTAGGTGGCTACACCTTC. Its protein product is CASSQMTGLGGYTF.

This chain links TRBV7-9 with TRBJ1-1, with 10 bases lining up with TRBD1. Losses at the gene ends were 6 bases for V and 5 bases for J; bases not matched to a gene: 6. CDR1 is SEHNR and CDR2 is FQNEAQ in the germline V gene (reference sequence). The CDR3 is made up of 14 amino acids. CDR3 in DNA: TGTGCCAGCAGACGACAGGGGGCAAGTACTGAAGCTTTCTTT. Residues: CASRRQGASTEAFF.

The genes are TRBV12-3 or TRBV12-4 and TRBJ2-5; D is perhaps TRBD2 (6 bases). The CDR3 runs to 12 residues. With 5 bases removed from V and 4 bases from J, the gap between germline ends came to 8 bases. CDR3 sequence: CASSEGGETQYF. For the CDR3, the DNA is TGTGCCAGCAGTGAGGGAGGAGAGACCCAGTACTTC.

This clone was seen only a few times. This chain links TRBV11-2 with TRBJ2-6; a weak D match, TRBD1 (6 bases). CDR1 and CDR2 (germline): SGHAT, FQNNGV. The V gene lost 5 bases and the J gene lost 0 bases, with 17 bases spanning the gap. The CDR3 consists of 18 residues. The CDR3 sequence: CASSAPAGVISGANVLTF. The CDR3 DNA is TGTGCCAGCAGCGCCCCGGCAGGGGTTATCTCTGGGGCCAACGTCCTGACTTTC.

The J gene is TRBJ2-7, the V gene TRBV6-1; 8 positions match TRBD2. The length of the CDR3 is 17 residues. V lost 4 bases, J lost 5 bases, and 16 bases stayed unmatched. Germline loops: CDR1 MNHNS, CDR2 SASEGT. CDR3 DNA sequence: TGTGCCAGCAGTGGGAGGAGGTTAGCGGGGTCGGGGGACGAGCAGTACTTC. Translating it yields CASSGRRLAGSGDEQYF.

This clone has only one observation. The chain uses TRBV11-2 and TRBJ2-7, with 15 bases fitting TRBD2. The germline V gene has CDR1 SGHAT and CDR2 FQNNGV. J lost 4 bases, V lost 2 bases, and 3 bases had no gene match. The CDR3 is 16 amino acids. Here the CDR3 DNA reads TGTGCCAGCAGCTTACGTGGACTAGCGGGGGGGTACGAGCAGTACTTC. Translation: CASSLRGLAGGYEQYF.

The chain employs TRBV29-1 and TRBJ1-2; 10 nucleotides agree with TRBD1. The V gene end was trimmed by 4 bases and the J gene end by 0 bases; junction bases not matched to a gene: 14. There are 18 residues in the CDR3. Per germline, CDR1 SQVTM and CDR2 ANQGSEA. DNA for the CDR3: TGCAGCGTTGGTTCGGTTGTGGGGACAGGGGATTCTAACTATGGCTACACCTTC. This gives the protein CSVGSVVGTGDSNYGYTF. The whole variable domain, remainder taken from reference TRBV29-1 and TRBJ1-2, is SAVISQKPSRDICQRGTSLTIQCQVDSQVTMMFWYRQQPGQSLTLIATANQGSEATYESGFVIDKFPISRPNLTFSTLTVSNMSPEDSSIYLCSVGSVVGTGDSNYGYTFGSGTRLTVV.

The CDR3 nucleotides are TGCAGCGTTGAAACAGGGGGTGCCCACGAGCAGTACTTC. Translated, it gives CSVETGGAHEQYF. The chain links TRBV29-1 to TRBJ2-7, with 8 nucleotides matching TRBD1. Per the germline V gene, CDR1 is SQVTM and CDR2 is ANQGSEA. Germline trimming cut 2 bases from V and 5 bases from J; bases unmatched to any gene: 5. This CDR3 contains 13 residues.

CDR3 sequence reads: CASSYVQGRNYGYTF. The CDR3 coding sequence is TGTGCCAGCAGTTATGTTCAGGGCCGGAACTATGGCTACACCTTC. J is TRBJ1-2 and V is TRBV6-6, with TRBD1 as a possible D gene (5 bases). The CDR3 spans 15 residues. Per germline, CDR1 MNHNY and CDR2 SVGAGI (reference sequence). Trimming stripped 3 bases from V and 2 bases from J, with 13 bases between.

Written as DNA, the CDR3 is TGTGCCAGCAGCCGACTAGCGGGGAACAAAAATGAGCAGTTCTTC. Translation gives CASSRLAGNKNEQFF. The chain combines TRBV2 with TRBJ2-1; 11 bases agree with TRBD2. V was pared by 6 bases and J by 7 bases, with 8 bases of the junction left unmatched. The CDR3 is 15 residues long. Germline CDR1 is SNHLY and CDR2 is FYNNEI.

The gene calls are TRBV7-2 and TRBJ1-2, with TRBD1 matching over 9 bases. Germline V gene lookup returns CDR1 SGHTA and CDR2 FQGNSA. The V gene end was trimmed by 4 bases and the J gene end by 7 bases; junction bases not matched to a gene: 7. This CDR3 comprises 14 residues. Here the CDR3 DNA reads TGTGCCAGCAGCTCTACAGGGGGCCGTCGTGGCTACACCTTC. This codes for CASSSTGGRRGYTF.

The V and J genes are TRBV10-2 and TRBJ1-6, with D uncertain. This CDR3 comprises 13 residues. Germline V lookup: CDR1 WSHSY, CDR2 SAAADI. V was clipped by 10 bases and J by 6 bases, with 13 bases between them. The CDR3 spells CAIAAAINSPLHF. The CDR3 nucleotides are TGCGCCATTGCGGCGGCGATTAATTCACCCCTCCACTTT.